The rows below give T cell receptor beta chains drawn from one sample of a study of T cells after yellow fever vaccination. TCRdb redid the calling of the 5' RACE reads with MiXCR, one entry per CDR3 protein. The sample has about 220,000 distinct CDR3 sequences, approximately 3% seen once; the top ten hold around 3%. Sequenced material: CD4+ T cells sorted from PBMCs, taken 10 days after the yellow fever booster vaccination. The origin of the receptors is a man between 18 and 29 years old who received the YFV17D yellow fever vaccine. Each CDR3 is given with its conserved first and last residue. Each record gives: J gene, V gene, clone size, D gene, CDR3 DNA, CDR3 protein. A D gene is named only where the DNA matches it firmly. Part of the rows lack a size; the others show once, few, many or a class for expanded clones.

TRBJ2-2	TRBV5-4	few	.	TGTGCCAGCAGCCGATGGGTATTGGGAGAGCTGTTTTTT	CASSRWVLGELFF
TRBJ2-3	TRBV7-2	few	.	TGTGCCAGCAGACTCCCAGGGACAGATACGCAGTATTTT	CASRLPGTDTQYF
TRBJ2-6	TRBV5-1	few	.	TGCGCCAGCAGGCTACTCTTTCGGGGAACTGGGGCCAACGTCCTGACTTTC	CASRLLFRGTGANVLTF
TRBJ1-5	TRBV12-3/TRBV12-4	few	.	TGTGCCAGCAGTGAATGGGGGGGTCAGCCCCAGCATTTT	CASSEWGGQPQHF
TRBJ2-5	TRBV10-3	.	TRBD2	TGTGCCATGAGTAGCGGGGTGGTTCAAGAGACCCAGTACTTC	CAMSSGVVQETQYF
TRBJ1-1	TRBV28	many	.	TGTGCCAGCAGTTTCGGTGGAAGGCCTGAAGCTTTCTTT	CASSFGGRPEAFF
TRBJ1-1	TRBV7-2	many	TRBD1	TGTGCCAGCAGCTCAACAGGGGGCCTCACTGAAGCTTTCTTT	CASSSTGGLTEAFF
TRBJ2-3	TRBV5-1	many	TRBD1	TGCGCCACCTCGAGCGGGACAGGGTATTTCGATACGCAGTATTTT	CATSSGTGYFDTQYF
TRBJ2-3	TRBV20-1	.	TRBD2	TGCAGTGCTACACGCGGCGGGGGTGGAGATACGCAGTATTTT	CSATRGGGGDTQYF
TRBJ1-2	TRBV5-5	many	.	TGTGCCAGCAGCGACCTTTACAGGGACCGCTATGGCTACACCTTC	CASSDLYRDRYGYTF
TRBJ1-6	TRBV18	.	.	TGTGCCAGCTCACCACAGGCCGGGACCCTTCCCCTCCACTTT	CASSPQAGTLPLHF
TRBJ2-3	TRBV21-1	many	.	TGTGCCAGCAGCAAAGGGGAGGACAGGGTTGGATCAGATACGCAGTATTTT	CASSKGEDRVGSDTQYF
TRBJ2-5	TRBV18	.	.	TGTGCCAGCTCAACCCAACCCCAAGAGACCCAGTACTTC	CASSTQPQETQYF
TRBJ2-5	TRBV7-2	many	TRBD2	TGTGCCAGCAGCTTCGTGGCGGGGGGCCAAGAGACCCAGTACTTC	CASSFVAGGQETQYF
TRBJ2-5	TRBV24-1	many	.	TGTGCCACCAGTGATGACACCAGGGTCCAAGAGACCCAGTACTTC	CATSDDTRVQETQYF
TRBJ2-6	TRBV2	few	.	TGTGCCAGCAGCCGGGCCACCTCTGGGGCCAACGTCCTGACTTTC	CASSRATSGANVLTF
TRBJ2-1	TRBV9	few	TRBD2	TGTGCCAGCAGCGCCAGACCCCTAGCGGGGGGGGACAATGAGCAGTTCTTC	CASSARPLAGGDNEQFF
TRBJ1-2	TRBV18	.	TRBD1	TGTGCCAGCTCACCAGACAGGGGGCCCCTCTATGGCTACACCTTC	CASSPDRGPLYGYTF
TRBJ2-7	TRBV29-1	many	TRBD1	TGCAGCGTACGGACAGGCCCCCGAGGGTCCTACGAGCAGTACTTC	CSVRTGPRGSYEQYF
TRBJ2-7	TRBV6-5	few	.	TGTGCCAGCAGGCGGTACAGGGGAGGTTCGGACGAGCAGTACTTC	CASRRYRGGSDEQYF
TRBJ2-2	TRBV5-1	few	.	TGCGCCAGCAGCTTGGCCTGGCAGGGGACGAACACCGGGGAGCTGTTTTTT	CASSLAWQGTNTGELFF
TRBJ1-5	TRBV10-3	many	.	TGTGCCATCAGTGGAACAGGGCCTCAGCCCCAGCATTTT	CAISGTGPQPQHF
TRBJ1-2	TRBV7-2	.	.	TGTGCCAGCAGCTTAGAGGGACAAGTTCAAGGCTACACCTTC	CASSLEGQVQGYTF
TRBJ1-6	TRBV5-1	few	TRBD1	TGCGCCAGCAGCGTGGACAGGCCAAGCTCCTATAATTCACCCCTCCACTTT	CASSVDRPSSYNSPLHF
TRBJ1-6	TRBV12-3/TRBV12-4	many	.	TGTGCCAGCACCGTCTCCGGGGGGAACTCACCCCTCCACTTT	CASTVSGGNSPLHF
TRBJ2-3	TRBV12-3/TRBV12-4	many	TRBD1	TGTGCCAGCAGTTTGGTAACAGGGGGAGATACGCAGTATTTT	CASSLVTGGDTQYF
TRBJ1-2	TRBV7-9	.	.	TGTGCCAGCAGCTTAGAGCCGATACATTATGGCTACACCTTC	CASSLEPIHYGYTF
TRBJ1-5	TRBV20-1	many	.	TGCAGTGCCCCGGAAGCTTATGATAGCAATCAGCCCCAGCATTTT	CSAPEAYDSNQPQHF
TRBJ1-5	TRBV2	many	.	TGTGCCAGCGATGGGGTTCGGGGGAATCAGCCCCAGCATTTT	CASDGVRGNQPQHF
TRBJ2-3	TRBV10-2	many	.	TGCGCCAGCAGCGCTTCTAGAGCGGATACGCAGTATTTT	CASSASRADTQYF
TRBJ2-4	TRBV20-1	many	TRBD2	TGCAGTGCTAGGGGGGGGAACATTCAGTACTTC	CSARGGNIQYF
TRBJ2-1	TRBV7-2	many	.	TGTGCCAGCAGCTTACATAGTAACAATGAGCAGTTCTTC	CASSLHSNNEQFF
TRBJ1-4	TRBV18	few	.	TGTGCCAGCTCACCAGCCAGGGGAGAAAAACTGTTTTTT	CASSPARGEKLFF
TRBJ2-1	TRBV5-1	.	.	TGCGCCAGCAGCTTGGCCAGGGGGACTAGAAGTCGCAATGAGCAGTTCTTC	CASSLARGTRSRNEQFF
TRBJ1-1	TRBV20-1	many	.	TGCAGTGCTAGAGATGGGAAGGGGTCTGAAGCTTTCTTT	CSARDGKGSEAFF
TRBJ2-1	TRBV2	.	TRBD2	TGTGCCAGCAGTGAAGAAGCGGGGGCCTACAATGAGCAGTTCTTC	CASSEEAGAYNEQFF
TRBJ1-2	TRBV24-1	many	TRBD1	TGTGCCACCAGTGATGCCGGGACAGTTTATGGCTACACCTTC	CATSDAGTVYGYTF
TRBJ1-6	TRBV20-1	many	.	TGCAGTGCTATCTGGGCCACAGGGCCTAATTCACCCCTCCACTTT	CSAIWATGPNSPLHF
TRBJ1-2	TRBV2	.	.	TGTGCCAGCAGCCAGGGTAGAACTGGCTACACCTTC	CASSQGRTGYTF
TRBJ1-4	TRBV5-5	.	TRBD1	TGTGCCAGCAGCGCGAGCCGGGACAGGCTTTTTCGGAAACTGTTTTTT	CASSASRDRLFRKLFF
TRBJ2-7	TRBV12-3/TRBV12-4	few	TRBD1	TGTGCCAGCACCGAAAACAGGGGGAGCTACGAGCAGTACTTC	CASTENRGSYEQYF
TRBJ1-5	TRBV25-1	many	.	TGTGCCAGCAGTGGGACAGGCAATCAGCCCCAGCATTTT	CASSGTGNQPQHF
TRBJ1-4	TRBV10-3	many	.	TGTGCCATCAGTGAAGTCAGGGGAGATGAAAAACTGTTTTTT	CAISEVRGDEKLFF
TRBJ2-7	TRBV11-2	many	.	TGTGCCAGCAGCTTGGGTCACAGGCTCCCAAACGAGCAGTACTTC	CASSLGHRLPNEQYF
TRBJ2-3	TRBV5-1	many	TRBD2	TGCGCCAGCAGCAGGTGGACTAGCGGGGGGGGAGATACGCAGTATTTT	CASSRWTSGGGDTQYF
TRBJ2-1	TRBV19	many	TRBD2	TGTGCCAGTAGTATACCGGGACTAGGCCACAATGAGCAGTTCTTC	CASSIPGLGHNEQFF
TRBJ2-5	TRBV7-2	many	.	TGTGCCAGCAGCTCAAGAGAGACCCAGTACTTC	CASSSRETQYF
TRBJ1-1	TRBV7-2	few	.	TGTGCCAGCAGCTCAGGGGTGGGCCGAGGCTTGCAAGCTTTCTTT	CASSSGVGRGLQAFF
TRBJ2-3	TRBV7-2	many	TRBD2	TGTGCCAGCAGCTTAGTAGCGGGGGCTGGGGATACGCAGTATTTT	CASSLVAGAGDTQYF
TRBJ2-2	TRBV19	few	.	TGTGCCAGTGGTTCAAGGGCAGGGGTGGCCACCGGGGAGCTGTTTTTT	CASGSRAGVATGELFF
TRBJ2-3	TRBV5-1	many	TRBD2	TGCGCCAGCAGCGCCTCACTAGCGGGGGGAGCGGGCGCGCAGTATTTT	CASSASLAGGAGAQYF
TRBJ2-1	TRBV7-8	many	TRBD2	TGTGCCAGCAGCCCTCGACTAGCGGGGGACAACAATGAGCAGTTCTTC	CASSPRLAGDNNEQFF
TRBJ1-1	TRBV20-1	.	.	TGCAGTGCCCCATGGAACACTGAAGCTTTCTTT	CSAPWNTEAFF
TRBJ1-5	TRBV28	few	.	TGTGCCAGCCAAATCGGGGGTGGGGCGGGCAATCAGCCCCAGCATTTT	CASQIGGGAGNQPQHF
TRBJ2-1	TRBV7-9	.	.	TGTGCCAGCAGCTTAGAATTAGTAATCTACAATGAGCAGTTCTTC	CASSLELVIYNEQFF
TRBJ2-3	TRBV18	many	TRBD1	TGTGCCAGCTCACCTTGGCAGGGGGCGAGCGCAGATACGCAGTATTTT	CASSPWQGASADTQYF
TRBJ2-7	TRBV7-2	many	.	TGTGCCAGCAGCTTAGCGTCCGGGGAGAGGTACGAGCAGTACTTC	CASSLASGERYEQYF
TRBJ2-7	TRBV12-3/TRBV12-4	few	.	TGTGCCAGCAGCCGGACGTACTCCTACGAGCAGTACTTC	CASSRTYSYEQYF